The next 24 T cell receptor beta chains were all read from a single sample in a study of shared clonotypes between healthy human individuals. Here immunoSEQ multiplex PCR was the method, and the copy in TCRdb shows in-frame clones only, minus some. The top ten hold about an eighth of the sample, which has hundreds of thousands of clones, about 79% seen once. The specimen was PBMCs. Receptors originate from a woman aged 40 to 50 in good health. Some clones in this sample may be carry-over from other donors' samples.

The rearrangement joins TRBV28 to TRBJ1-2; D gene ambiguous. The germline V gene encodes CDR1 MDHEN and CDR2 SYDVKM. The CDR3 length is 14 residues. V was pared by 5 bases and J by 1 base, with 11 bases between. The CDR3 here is CASSSHTFNYGYTF. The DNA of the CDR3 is TGTGCCAGCAGTAGTCACACCTTTAACTATGGCTACACCTTC.

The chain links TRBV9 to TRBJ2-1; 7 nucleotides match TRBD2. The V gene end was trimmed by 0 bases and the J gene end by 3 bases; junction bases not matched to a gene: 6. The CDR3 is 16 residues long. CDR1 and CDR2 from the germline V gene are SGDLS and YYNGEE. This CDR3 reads CASSVGGLADYNEQFF. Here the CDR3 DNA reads TGTGCCAGCAGCGTAGGGGGTCTAGCGGACTACAATGAGCAGTTCTTC.

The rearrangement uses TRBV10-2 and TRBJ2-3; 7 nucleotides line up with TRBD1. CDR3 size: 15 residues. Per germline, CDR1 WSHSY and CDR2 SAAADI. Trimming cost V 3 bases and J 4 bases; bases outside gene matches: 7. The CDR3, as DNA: TGCGCCAGCAGTGATACAGGGACAGTACCAGATACGCAGTATTTT. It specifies CASSDTGTVPDTQYF.

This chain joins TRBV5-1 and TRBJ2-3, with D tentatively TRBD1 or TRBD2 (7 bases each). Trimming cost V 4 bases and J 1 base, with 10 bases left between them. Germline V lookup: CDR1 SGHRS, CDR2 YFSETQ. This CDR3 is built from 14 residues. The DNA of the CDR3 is TGCGCCAGCAGCCCAGGGGGGGGCACAGATACGCAGTATTTT. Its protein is CASSPGGGTDTQYF.

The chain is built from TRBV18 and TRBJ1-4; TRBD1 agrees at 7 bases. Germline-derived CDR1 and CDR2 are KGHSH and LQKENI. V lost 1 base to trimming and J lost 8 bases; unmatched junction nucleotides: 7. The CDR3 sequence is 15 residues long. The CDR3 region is CASSPRDRRGEKLFF. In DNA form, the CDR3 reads TGTGCCAGCTCACCACGGGACAGAAGGGGAGAAAAACTGTTTTTT.

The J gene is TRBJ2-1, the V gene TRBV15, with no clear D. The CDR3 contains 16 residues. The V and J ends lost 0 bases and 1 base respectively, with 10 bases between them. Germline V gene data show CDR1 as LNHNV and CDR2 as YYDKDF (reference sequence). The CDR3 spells CATSREQMASYNEQFF. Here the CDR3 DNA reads TGTGCCACCAGCAGAGAACAAATGGCTTCCTACAATGAGCAGTTCTTC. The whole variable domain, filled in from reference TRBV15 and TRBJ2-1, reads DAMVIQNPRYQVTQFGKPVTLSCSQTLNHNVMYWYQQKSSQAPKLLFHYYDKDFNNEADTPDNFQSRRPNTSFCFLDIRSPGLGDTAMYLCATSREQMASYNEQFFGPGTRLTVL.

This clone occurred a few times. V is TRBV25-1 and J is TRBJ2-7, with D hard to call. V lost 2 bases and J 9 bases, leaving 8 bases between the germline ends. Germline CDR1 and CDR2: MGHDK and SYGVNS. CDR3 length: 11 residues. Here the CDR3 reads CASSEASRQYF. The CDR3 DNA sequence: TGTGCCAGCAGTGAAGCTAGTCGGCAGTACTTC.

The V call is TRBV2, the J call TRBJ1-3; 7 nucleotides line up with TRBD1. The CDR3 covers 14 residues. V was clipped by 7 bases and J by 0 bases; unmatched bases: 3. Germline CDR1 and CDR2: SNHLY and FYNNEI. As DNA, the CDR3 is TGTGCCAGCACAGGGGGTTCCTCTGGAAACACCATATATTTT. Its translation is CASTGGSSGNTIYF.

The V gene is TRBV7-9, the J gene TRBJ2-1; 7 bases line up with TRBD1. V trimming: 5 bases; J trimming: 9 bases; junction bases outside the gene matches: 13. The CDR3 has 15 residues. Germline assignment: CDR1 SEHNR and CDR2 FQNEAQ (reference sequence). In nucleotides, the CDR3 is TGTGCCAGCAGCCCCAAGGACAGGCTGTCCAGTGAGCAGTTCTTC. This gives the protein CASSPKDRLSSEQFF.

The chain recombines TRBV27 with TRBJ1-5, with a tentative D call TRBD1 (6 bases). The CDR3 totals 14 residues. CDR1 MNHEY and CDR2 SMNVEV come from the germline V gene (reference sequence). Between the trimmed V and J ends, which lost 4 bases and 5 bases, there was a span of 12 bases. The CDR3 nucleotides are TGTGCCAGCAGTTCCGACAGGTTGCATCAGCCCCAGCATTTT. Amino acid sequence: CASSSDRLHQPQHF.

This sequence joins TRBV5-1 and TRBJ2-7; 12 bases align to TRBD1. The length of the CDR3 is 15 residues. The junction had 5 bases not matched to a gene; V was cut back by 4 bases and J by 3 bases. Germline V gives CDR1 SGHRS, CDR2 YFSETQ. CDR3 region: CASSTGTGGGYEQYF. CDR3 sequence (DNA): TGCGCCAGCAGCACCGGGACAGGGGGCGGCTACGAGCAGTACTTC.

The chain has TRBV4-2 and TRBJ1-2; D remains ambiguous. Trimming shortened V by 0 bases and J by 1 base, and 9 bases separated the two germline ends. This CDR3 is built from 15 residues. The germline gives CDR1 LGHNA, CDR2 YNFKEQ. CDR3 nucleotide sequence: TGTGCCAGCAGCCAAGAGGTTTCCAGTAACTATGGCTACACCTTC. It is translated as CASSQEVSSNYGYTF.

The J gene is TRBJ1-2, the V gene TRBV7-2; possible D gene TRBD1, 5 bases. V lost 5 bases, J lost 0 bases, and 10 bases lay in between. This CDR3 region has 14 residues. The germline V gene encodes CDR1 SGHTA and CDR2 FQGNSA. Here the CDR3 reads CASSPEGTNYGYTF. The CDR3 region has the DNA TGTGCCAGCAGCCCCGAGGGGACTAACTATGGCTACACCTTC. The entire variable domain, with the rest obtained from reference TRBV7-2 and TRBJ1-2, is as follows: GAGVSQSPSNKVTEKGKDVELRCDPISGHTALYWYRQSLGQGLEFLIYFQGNSAPDKSGLPSDRFSAERTGGSVSTLTIQRTQQEDSAVYLCASSPEGTNYGYTFGSGTRLTVV.

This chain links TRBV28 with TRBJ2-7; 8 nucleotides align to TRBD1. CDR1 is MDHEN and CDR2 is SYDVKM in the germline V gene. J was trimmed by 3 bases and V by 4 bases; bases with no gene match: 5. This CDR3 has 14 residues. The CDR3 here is CASSSDRGSYEQYF. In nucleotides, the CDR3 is TGTGCCAGCAGTTCCGACAGGGGAAGCTACGAGCAGTACTTC.

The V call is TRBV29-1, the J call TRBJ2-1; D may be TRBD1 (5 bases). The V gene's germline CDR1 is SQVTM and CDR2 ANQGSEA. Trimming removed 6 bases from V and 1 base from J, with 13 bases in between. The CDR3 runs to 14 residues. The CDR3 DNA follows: TGCAGCGTACAAGGCAGGGCATCCTACAATGAGCAGTTCTTC. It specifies CSVQGRASYNEQFF.

The chain's CDR3 is CAWSRQGPSRAFF. DNA for the CDR3: TGTGCCTGGAGTCGACAGGGGCCGAGTCGAGCTTTCTTT. The chain has TRBV30 and TRBJ1-1; 8 bases map to TRBD1. The trim removed 2 bases at V and 10 bases at J, leaving 9 bases unmatched. This CDR3 is built from 13 residues. In germline, CDR1 is GTSNPN, CDR2 SVGIG (reference sequence).

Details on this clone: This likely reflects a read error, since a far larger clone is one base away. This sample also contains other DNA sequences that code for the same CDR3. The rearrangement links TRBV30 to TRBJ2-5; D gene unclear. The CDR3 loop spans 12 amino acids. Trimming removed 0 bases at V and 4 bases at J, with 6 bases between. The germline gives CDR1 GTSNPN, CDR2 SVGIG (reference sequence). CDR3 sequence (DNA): TGTGCCTGGAGTGTACAGCGAGAGACCCAGTACTTC. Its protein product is CAWSVQRETQYF.

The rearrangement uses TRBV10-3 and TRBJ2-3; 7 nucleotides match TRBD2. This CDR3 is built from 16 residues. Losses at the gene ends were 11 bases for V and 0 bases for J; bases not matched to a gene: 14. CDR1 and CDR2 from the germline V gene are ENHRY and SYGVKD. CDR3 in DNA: TGTGCCGCCTCGGGGCGCGGTAGCGGGAGCACAGATACGCAGTATTTT. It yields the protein CAASGRGSGSTDTQYF.

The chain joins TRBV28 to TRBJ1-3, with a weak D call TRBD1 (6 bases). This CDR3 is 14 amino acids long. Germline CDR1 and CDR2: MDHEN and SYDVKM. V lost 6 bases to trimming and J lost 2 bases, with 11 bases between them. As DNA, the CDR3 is TGTGCCAGCAGCTTAGGACAGACTGGAAACACCATATATTTT. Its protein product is CASSLGQTGNTIYF. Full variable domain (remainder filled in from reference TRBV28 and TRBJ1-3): DVKVTQSSRYLVKRTGEKVFLECVQDMDHENMFWYRQDPGLGLRLIYFSYDVKMKEKGDIPEGYSVSREKKERFSLILESASTNQTSMYLCASSLGQTGNTIYFGEGSWLTVV.

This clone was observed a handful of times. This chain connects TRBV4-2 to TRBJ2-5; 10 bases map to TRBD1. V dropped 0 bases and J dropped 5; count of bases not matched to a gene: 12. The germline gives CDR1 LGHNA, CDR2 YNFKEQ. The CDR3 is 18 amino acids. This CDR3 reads CASSQESAGTGVFETQYF. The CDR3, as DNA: TGTGCCAGCAGCCAAGAATCTGCCGGGACAGGGGTTTTTGAGACCCAGTACTTC.

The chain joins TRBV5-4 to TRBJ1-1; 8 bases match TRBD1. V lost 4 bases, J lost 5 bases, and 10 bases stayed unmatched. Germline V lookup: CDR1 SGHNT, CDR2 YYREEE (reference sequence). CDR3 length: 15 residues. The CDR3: CASSVGTGRATEAFF. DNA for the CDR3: TGTGCCAGCAGCGTCGGGACAGGACGCGCGACTGAAGCTTTCTTT.

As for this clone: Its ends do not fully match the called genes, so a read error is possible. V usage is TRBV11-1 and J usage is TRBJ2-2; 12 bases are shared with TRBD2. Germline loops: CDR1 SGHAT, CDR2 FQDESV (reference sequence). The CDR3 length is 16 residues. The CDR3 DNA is TGTGCCAGCGGCTTAGCGACTAGCGGGGGCACCGGGGAGCTGTTTTTT. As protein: CASGLATSGGTGELFF.

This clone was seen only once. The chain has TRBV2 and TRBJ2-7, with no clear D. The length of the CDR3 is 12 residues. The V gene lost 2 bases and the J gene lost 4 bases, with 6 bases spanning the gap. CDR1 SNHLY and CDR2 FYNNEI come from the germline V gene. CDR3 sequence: CASSELEYEQYF. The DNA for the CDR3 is TGTGCCAGCAGTGAACTAGAGTACGAGCAGTACTTC.

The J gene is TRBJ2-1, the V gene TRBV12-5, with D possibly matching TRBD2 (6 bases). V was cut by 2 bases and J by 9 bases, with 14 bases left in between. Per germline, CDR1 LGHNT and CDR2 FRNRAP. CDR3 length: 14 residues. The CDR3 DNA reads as TGTGCTAGTGGTTTGACTAGCACAAACACTGAGCAGTTCTTC. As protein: CASGLTSTNTEQFF.